This T cell receptor beta chain stems from a study of T cells in Graves' hyperthyroidism and ophthalmopathy. The CDR3 sequence is 10 residues long. Between the trimmed V and J ends, which lost 4 bases and 11 bases, there was a span of 11 bases. The V gene's germline CDR1 is DFQATT and CDR2 SNEGSKA (reference sequence). What was amplified from RNA transcripts were TCR beta CDR3 regions. The study used the HTBI primer set for a first-round RT-PCR of the TCR CDR3. Using its own MiXCR run on the multiplex PCR reads, TCRdb lists one record per CDR3 protein. This sample has 200,000 or so distinct CDR3 sequences, with roughly 17% found just once. Patients were aged 18 to 65, had disease duration under 2 months, and had newly diagnosed hyperthyroidism.

The receptor was derived from a woman between 50 and 59 years old with Graves' hyperthyroidism. The V and J genes are TRBV20-1 and TRBJ1-1; D may be TRBD1 (5 bases). The sequencing input was blood. The CDR3 DNA is TGCAGTGCTACGCCCCGGGGGGCTTTCTTT. Amino acid sequence: CSATPRGAFF.